This is a list of T cell receptor beta chains from one sample in a study of CD8 T cells in ankylosing spondylitis. MiXCR was run by TCRdb on the 5' RACE reads, yielding one entry per CDR3 protein. The data contain fewer than 450,000 distinct CDR3 sequences, roughly 18% of them singletons. What was sequenced was blood, either unsorted or a sorted T cell fraction (not recorded which). The receptors stem from a male donor with ankylosing spondylitis. Each CDR3 is given with its conserved first and last residue. A D gene is named only where the DNA matches it firmly. The size entry is marked missing in some rows and otherwise reads once, few, many or a size class.

V gene,D gene,CDR3 length,J gene,clone size,CDR3 protein,CDR3 DNA
TRBV20-1,TRBD2,16,TRBJ2-3,many,CSAERTSGGGTDTQYF,TGCAGTGCTGAACGGACTAGCGGGGGGGGCACAGATACGCAGTATTTT
TRBV28,NA,13,TRBJ1-1,few,CASISLRGTEAFF,TGTGCCAGCATTTCCCTTCGGGGCACTGAAGCTTTCTTT
TRBV12-3/TRBV12-4,TRBD1,15,TRBJ1-5,NA,CASSGTGTGKQPQHF,TGTGCCAGCAGTGGGACCGGGACAGGGAAACAGCCCCAGCATTTT
TRBV27,NA,12,TRBJ2-7,few,CASSRVGYEQYF,TGTGCCAGCAGCCGTGTGGGCTACGAGCAGTACTTC
TRBV6-2/TRBV6-3,NA,14,TRBJ2-5,few,CASKGRGDQETQYF,TGTGCCAGCAAGGGCAGGGGAGATCAAGAGACCCAGTACTTC
TRBV29-1,NA,13,TRBJ2-2,few,CSVLERAAGELFF,TGCAGCGTTTTGGAGCGGGCAGCCGGGGAGCTGTTTTTT
TRBV20-1,NA,13,TRBJ2-5,NA,CSAKVGGQETQYF,TGCAGTGCTAAGGTGGGCGGCCAAGAGACCCAGTACTTC
TRBV5-1,NA,14,TRBJ1-4,few,CASSPTGGEEKLFF,TGCGCCAGCAGCCCCACCGGGGGGGAAGAAAAACTGTTTTTT
TRBV20-1,TRBD2,16,TRBJ2-1,NA,CSARAGGEHSYNEQFF,TGCAGTGCTAGAGCCGGGGGGGAGCACTCCTACAATGAGCAGTTCTTC
TRBV11-2,TRBD1,14,TRBJ1-1,NA,CASSSGQGESEAFF,TGTGCCAGCAGCTCAGGGCAGGGGGAATCTGAAGCTTTCTTT
TRBV11-1,NA,17,TRBJ2-2,NA,CASSPRGSGTNTGELFF,TGTGCCAGCAGCCCCCGGGGTAGCGGCACGAACACCGGGGAGCTGTTTTTT
TRBV7-9,TRBD1,16,TRBJ2-5,few,CASSLVGPSGGETQYF,TGTGCCAGCAGCTTAGTGGGACCGTCAGGGGGAGAGACCCAGTACTTC
TRBV3-1,NA,14,TRBJ2-3,NA,CASSQEVWDDTQYF,TGTGCCAGCAGCCAAGAAGTCTGGGATGATACGCAGTATTTT
TRBV12-3/TRBV12-4,NA,17,TRBJ1-3,few,CASSLPGGANSGNTIYF,TGTGCCAGCAGTTTACCGGGGGGGGCCAATTCTGGAAACACCATATATTTT
TRBV20-1,NA,15,TRBJ1-1,many,CSATLTATRGTEAFF,TGCAGTGCTACCCTGACAGCCACCCGGGGCACTGAAGCTTTCTTT
TRBV10-1,NA,12,TRBJ2-1,NA,CASSDFRGEQFF,TGCGCCAGCAGCGATTTTCGGGGTGAGCAGTTCTTC
TRBV30,NA,13,TRBJ2-7,NA,CAWNPGLTTQQYF,TGTGCCTGGAACCCGGGACTCACAACCCAGCAGTACTTC
TRBV20-1,TRBD2,17,TRBJ2-4,NA,CSAPRTSGGVAKNIQYF,TGCAGTGCCCCCAGGACTAGCGGGGGGGTAGCCAAAAACATTCAGTACTTC
TRBV7-3,NA,16,TRBJ1-3,NA,CATSKPTDYSGNTIYF,TGTGCCACCTCGAAACCGACAGATTACTCTGGAAACACCATATATTTT
TRBV5-1,NA,15,TRBJ1-5,many,CASSLDPGPDQPQHF,TGCGCCAGCAGCTTGGATCCGGGACCCGATCAGCCCCAGCATTTT
TRBV7-8,NA,17,TRBJ2-1,NA,CASSSPLGGRVKNEQFF,TGTGCCAGCAGCTCACCCCTTGGGGGACGGGTTAAGAATGAGCAGTTCTTC
TRBV14,NA,15,TRBJ2-3,few,CASSLTAIGTDTQYF,TGTGCCAGCAGCCTCACAGCTATCGGGACAGATACGCAGTATTTT
TRBV20-1,TRBD1,15,TRBJ1-1,few,CSARGRQGMNTEAFF,TGCAGTGCTAGAGGGAGACAGGGGATGAACACTGAAGCTTTCTTT
TRBV5-1,TRBD2,15,TRBJ2-3,few,CASSSGTRKSDTQYF,TGCGCCAGCAGTTCGGGGACTAGAAAATCAGATACGCAGTATTTT
TRBV7-9,NA,15,TRBJ2-3,NA,CASSLRPTPTDTQYF,TGTGCCAGCAGCTTACGACCCACTCCCACAGATACGCAGTATTTT
TRBV29-1,NA,10,TRBJ1-2,NA,CSVQEGGYTF,TGCAGCGTCCAGGAGGGTGGCTACACCTTC
TRBV24-1,NA,16,TRBJ2-1,many,CATSDSVQSSYNEQFF,TGTGCCACCAGTGACAGCGTTCAAAGCTCCTACAATGAGCAGTTCTTC
TRBV27,TRBD2,17,TRBJ2-1,NA,CASKGLAGGNPYNEQFF,TGTGCCAGCAAGGGACTAGCGGGAGGAAATCCCTACAATGAGCAGTTCTTC
TRBV14,NA,14,TRBJ2-4,NA,CASRPSGSKNIQYF,TGTGCCAGCCGCCCCTCAGGGTCTAAAAACATTCAGTACTTC
TRBV6-2/TRBV6-3,TRBD2,18,TRBJ2-1,few,CASSYQGTSGEVRNEQFF,TGTGCCAGCAGTTACCAGGGGACTAGCGGGGAGGTACGGAATGAGCAGTTCTTC
TRBV7-9,TRBD1,15,TRBJ2-2,many,CASSPQGADTGELFF,TGTGCCAGCAGCCCACAGGGGGCTGACACCGGGGAGCTGTTTTTT
TRBV12-3/TRBV12-4,TRBD2,14,TRBJ2-7,few,CASSLQGGAYEQYF,TGTGCCAGCAGTTTACAGGGAGGGGCCTACGAGCAGTACTTC
TRBV20-1,NA,14,TRBJ1-3,NA,CSAGSQGRGNTIYF,TGCAGTGCTGGTAGCCAGGGAAGAGGAAACACCATATATTTT
TRBV7-2,NA,15,TRBJ1-3,NA,CASRGDWSSGNTIYF,TGTGCCAGCAGGGGGGACTGGAGCTCTGGAAACACCATATATTTT
TRBV5-6,TRBD2,18,TRBJ2-3,few,CASSLFGTSGRLADTQYF,TGTGCCAGCAGCCTCTTCGGGACTAGCGGGAGACTCGCAGATACGCAGTATTTT
TRBV4-1,TRBD2,16,TRBJ2-1,NA,CASSPGLAGEYNEQFF,TGCGCCAGCAGCCCGGGACTAGCGGGAGAGTACAATGAGCAGTTCTTC